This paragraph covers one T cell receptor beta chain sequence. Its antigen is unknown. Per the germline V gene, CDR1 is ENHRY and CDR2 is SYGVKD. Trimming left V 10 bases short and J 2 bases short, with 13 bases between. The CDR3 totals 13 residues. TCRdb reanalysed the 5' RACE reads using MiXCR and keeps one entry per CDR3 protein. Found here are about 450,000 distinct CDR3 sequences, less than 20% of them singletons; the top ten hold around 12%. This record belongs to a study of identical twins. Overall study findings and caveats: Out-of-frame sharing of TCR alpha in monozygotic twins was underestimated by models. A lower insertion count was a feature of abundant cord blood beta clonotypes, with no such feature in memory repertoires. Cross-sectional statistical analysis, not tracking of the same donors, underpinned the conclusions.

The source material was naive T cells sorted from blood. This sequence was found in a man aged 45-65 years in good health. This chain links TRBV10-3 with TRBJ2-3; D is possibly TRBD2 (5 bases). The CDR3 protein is CATRAGDTDTQYF. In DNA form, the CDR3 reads TGTGCCACGCGGGCGGGTGACACAGATACGCAGTATTTT.